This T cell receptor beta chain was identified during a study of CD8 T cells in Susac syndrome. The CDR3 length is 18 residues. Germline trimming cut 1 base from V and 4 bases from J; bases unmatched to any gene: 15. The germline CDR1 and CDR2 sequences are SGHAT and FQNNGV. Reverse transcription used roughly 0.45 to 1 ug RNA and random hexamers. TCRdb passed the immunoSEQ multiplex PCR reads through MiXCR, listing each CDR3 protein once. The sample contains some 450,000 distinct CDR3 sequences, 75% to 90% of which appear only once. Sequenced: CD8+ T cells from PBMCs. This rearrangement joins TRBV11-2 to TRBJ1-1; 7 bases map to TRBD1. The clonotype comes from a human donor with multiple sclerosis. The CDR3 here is CASSLGQEGGAVLTEAFF. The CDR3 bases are TGTGCCAGCAGCTTAGGCCAAGAAGGGGGCGCGGTCCTCACTGAAGCTTTCTTT.